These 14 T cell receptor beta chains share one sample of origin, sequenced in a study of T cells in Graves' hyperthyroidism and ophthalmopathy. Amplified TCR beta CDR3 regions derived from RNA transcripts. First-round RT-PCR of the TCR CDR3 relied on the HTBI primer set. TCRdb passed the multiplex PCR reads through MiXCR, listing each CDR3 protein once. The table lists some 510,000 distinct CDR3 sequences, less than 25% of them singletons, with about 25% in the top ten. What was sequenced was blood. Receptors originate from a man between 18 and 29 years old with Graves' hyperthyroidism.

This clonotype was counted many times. CDR3 sequence reads: CASTSNLYYGYTF. CDR3 DNA: TGTGCCAGCACCTCTAATCTGTACTATGGCTACACCTTC. The V and J genes are TRBV12-3 or TRBV12-4 and TRBJ1-2; D is uncertain. This CDR3 contains 13 residues. Trimming cost V 7 bases and J 3 bases, with 12 bases left between them.

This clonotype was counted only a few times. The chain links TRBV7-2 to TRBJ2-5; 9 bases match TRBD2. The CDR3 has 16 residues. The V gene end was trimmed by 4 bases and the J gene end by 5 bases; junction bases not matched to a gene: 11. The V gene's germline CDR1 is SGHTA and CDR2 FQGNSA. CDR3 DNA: TGTGCCAGCAGCTGGGGCCAAGCGGGGGGTTCGGAGACCCAGTACTTC. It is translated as CASSWGQAGGSETQYF.

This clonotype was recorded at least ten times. The CDR3 DNA reads as TGTGCCAGCACAGGGGAGGGGAGTCAGCCCCAGCATTTT. Amino acid sequence: CASTGEGSQPQHF. The chain links TRBV2 to TRBJ1-5, with a tentative D call TRBD1 (6 bases). The CDR3 is made up of 13 amino acids. Per germline, CDR1 SNHLY and CDR2 FYNNEI. Trimming left V 7 bases short and J 6 bases short, with 13 bases between.

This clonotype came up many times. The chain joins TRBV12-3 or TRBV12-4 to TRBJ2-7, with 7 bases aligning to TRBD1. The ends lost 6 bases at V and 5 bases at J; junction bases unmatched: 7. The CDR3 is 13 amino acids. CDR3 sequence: CASRSTGTHEQYF. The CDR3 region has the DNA TGTGCCAGCAGATCGACAGGGACCCACGAGCAGTACTTC.

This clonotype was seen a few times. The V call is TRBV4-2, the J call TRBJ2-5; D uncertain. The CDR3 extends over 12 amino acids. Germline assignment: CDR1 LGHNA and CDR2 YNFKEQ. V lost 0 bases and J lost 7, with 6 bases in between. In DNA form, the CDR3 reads TGTGCCAGCAGCCAAGATCTTGTGACCCAGTACTTC. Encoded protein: CASSQDLVTQYF.

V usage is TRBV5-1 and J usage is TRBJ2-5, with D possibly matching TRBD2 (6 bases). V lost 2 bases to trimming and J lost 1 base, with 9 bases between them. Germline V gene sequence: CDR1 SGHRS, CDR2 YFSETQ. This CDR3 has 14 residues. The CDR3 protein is CASSFVGSQETQYF. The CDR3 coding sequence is TGCGCCAGCAGCTTTGTCGGGAGCCAAGAGACCCAGTACTTC.

For the CDR3, the DNA is TGTGCCTGGAGCCAGGGAGGCTATGGCTACACCTTC. Amino acids: CAWSQGGYGYTF. The chain carries TRBV30 and TRBJ1-2, with D possibly TRBD1 on 5 matching bases. The CDR3 is 12 residues long. The V and J ends lost 3 bases and 4 bases respectively, with 9 bases between them. The germline V gene encodes CDR1 GTSNPN and CDR2 SVGIG (reference sequence).

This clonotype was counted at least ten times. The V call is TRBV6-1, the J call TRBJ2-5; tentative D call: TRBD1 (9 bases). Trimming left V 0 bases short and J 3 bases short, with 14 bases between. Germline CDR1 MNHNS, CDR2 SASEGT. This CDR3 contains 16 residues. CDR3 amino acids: CASSEATGGLEETQYF. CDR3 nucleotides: TGTGCCAGCAGTGAAGCGACAGGGGGACTAGAAGAGACCCAGTACTTC.

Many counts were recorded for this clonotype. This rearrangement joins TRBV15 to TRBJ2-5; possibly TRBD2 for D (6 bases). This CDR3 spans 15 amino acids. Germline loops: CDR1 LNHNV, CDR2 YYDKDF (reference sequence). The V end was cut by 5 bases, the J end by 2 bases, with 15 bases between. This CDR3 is CATSPFQGLQETQYF. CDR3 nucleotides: TGTGCCACCAGCCCATTCCAGGGACTGCAAGAGACCCAGTACTTC. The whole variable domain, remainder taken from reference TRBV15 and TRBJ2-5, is DAMVIQNPRYQVTQFGKPVTLSCSQTLNHNVMYWYQQKSSQAPKLLFHYYDKDFNNEADTPDNFQSRRPNTSFCFLDIRSPGLGDTAMYLCATSPFQGLQETQYFGPGTRLLVL.

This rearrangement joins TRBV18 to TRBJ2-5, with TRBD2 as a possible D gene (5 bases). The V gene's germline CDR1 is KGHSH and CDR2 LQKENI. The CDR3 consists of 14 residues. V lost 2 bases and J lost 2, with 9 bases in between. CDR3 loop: CASSPGWTQETQYF. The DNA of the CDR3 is TGTGCCAGCTCACCAGGGTGGACTCAAGAGACCCAGTACTTC.

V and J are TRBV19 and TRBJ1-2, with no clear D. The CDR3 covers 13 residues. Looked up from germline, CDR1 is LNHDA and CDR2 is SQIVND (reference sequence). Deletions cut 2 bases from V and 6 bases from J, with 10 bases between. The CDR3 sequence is CASSISQTNGYTF. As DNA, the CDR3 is TGTGCCAGTAGTATATCACAGACCAATGGCTACACCTTC.

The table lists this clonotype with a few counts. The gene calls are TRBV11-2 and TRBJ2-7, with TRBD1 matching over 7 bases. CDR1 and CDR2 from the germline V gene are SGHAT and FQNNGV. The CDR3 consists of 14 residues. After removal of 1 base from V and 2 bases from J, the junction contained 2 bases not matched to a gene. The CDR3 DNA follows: TGTGCCAGCAGCTTAGTAAGGGGGCCCTACGAGCAGTACTTC. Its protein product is CASSLVRGPYEQYF.

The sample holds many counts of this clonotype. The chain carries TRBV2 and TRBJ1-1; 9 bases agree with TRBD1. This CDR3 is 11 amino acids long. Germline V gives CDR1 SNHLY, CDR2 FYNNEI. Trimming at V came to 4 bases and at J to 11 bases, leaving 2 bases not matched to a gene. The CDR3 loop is CASSADRGAFF. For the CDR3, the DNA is TGTGCCAGCAGTGCTGACAGGGGGGCTTTCTTT.

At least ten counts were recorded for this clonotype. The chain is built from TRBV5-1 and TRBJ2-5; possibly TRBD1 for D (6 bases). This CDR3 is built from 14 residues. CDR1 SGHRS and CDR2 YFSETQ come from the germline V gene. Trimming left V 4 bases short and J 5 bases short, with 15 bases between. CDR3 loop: CASSAGTSFETQYF. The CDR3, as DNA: TGCGCCAGCAGCGCCGGGACATCCTTCGAGACCCAGTACTTC.